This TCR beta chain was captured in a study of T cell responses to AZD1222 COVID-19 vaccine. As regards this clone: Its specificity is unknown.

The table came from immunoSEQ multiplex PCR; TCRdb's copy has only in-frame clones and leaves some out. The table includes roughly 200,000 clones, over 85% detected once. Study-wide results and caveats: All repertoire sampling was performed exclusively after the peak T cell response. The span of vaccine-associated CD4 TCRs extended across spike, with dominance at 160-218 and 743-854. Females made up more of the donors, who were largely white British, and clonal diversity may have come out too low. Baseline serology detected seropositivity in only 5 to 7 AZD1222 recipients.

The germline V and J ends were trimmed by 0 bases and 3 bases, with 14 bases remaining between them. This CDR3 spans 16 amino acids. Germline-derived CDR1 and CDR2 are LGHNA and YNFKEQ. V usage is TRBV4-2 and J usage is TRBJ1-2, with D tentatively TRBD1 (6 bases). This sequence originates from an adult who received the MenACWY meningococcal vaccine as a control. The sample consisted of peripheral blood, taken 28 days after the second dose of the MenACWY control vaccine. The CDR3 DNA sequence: TGTGCCAGCAGCCAAGATCATACGGGGGCAGACTATGGCTACACCTTC. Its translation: CASSQDHTGADYGYTF.